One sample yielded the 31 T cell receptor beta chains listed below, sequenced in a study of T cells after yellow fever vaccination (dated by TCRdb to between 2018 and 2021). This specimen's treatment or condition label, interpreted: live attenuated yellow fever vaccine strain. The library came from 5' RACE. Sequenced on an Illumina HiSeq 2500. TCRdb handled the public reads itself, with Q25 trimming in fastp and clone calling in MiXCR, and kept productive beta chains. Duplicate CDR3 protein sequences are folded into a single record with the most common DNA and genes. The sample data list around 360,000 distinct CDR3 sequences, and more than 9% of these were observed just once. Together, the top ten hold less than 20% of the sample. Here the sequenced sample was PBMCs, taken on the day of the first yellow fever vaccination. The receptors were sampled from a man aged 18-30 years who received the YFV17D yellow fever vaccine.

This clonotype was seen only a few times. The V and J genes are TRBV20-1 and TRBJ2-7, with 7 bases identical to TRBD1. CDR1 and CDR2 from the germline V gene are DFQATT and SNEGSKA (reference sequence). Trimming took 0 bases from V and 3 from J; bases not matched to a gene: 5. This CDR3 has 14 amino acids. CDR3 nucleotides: TGCAGTGCTAGAGAGCCGACAGGGTTCTACGAGCAGTACTTC. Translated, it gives CSAREPTGFYEQYF.

As DNA, the CDR3 is TGCAGTGCTAGGCCAGAGGACAAAAACATTCAGTACTTC. This gives the protein CSARPEDKNIQYF. The chain combines TRBV20-1 with TRBJ2-4; D unclear. The CDR3 has 13 residues. Trimming stripped 3 bases from V and 3 bases from J, with 9 bases between. Germline values: CDR1 DFQATT, CDR2 SNEGSKA (reference sequence).

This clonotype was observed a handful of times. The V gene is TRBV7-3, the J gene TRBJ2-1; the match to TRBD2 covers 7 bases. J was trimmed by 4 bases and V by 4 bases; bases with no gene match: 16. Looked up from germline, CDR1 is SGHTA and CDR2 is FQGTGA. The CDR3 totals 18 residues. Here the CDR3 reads CASSSTPGGRGFYNEQFF. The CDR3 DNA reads TGTGCCAGCAGCTCGACACCAGGTGGGCGGGGGTTTTACAATGAGCAGTTCTTC.

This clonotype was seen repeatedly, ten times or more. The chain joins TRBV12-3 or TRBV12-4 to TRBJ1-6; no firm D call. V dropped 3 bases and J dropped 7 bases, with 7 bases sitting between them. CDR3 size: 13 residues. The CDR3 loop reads CASSLASNSPLHF. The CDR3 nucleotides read TGTGCCAGCAGTTTGGCCTCCAATTCACCCCTCCACTTT.

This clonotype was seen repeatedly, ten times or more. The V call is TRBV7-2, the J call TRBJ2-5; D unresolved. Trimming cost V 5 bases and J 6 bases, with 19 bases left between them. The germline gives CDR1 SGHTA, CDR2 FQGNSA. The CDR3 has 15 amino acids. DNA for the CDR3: TGTGCCAGCAGCCCTACTGGCGCACCCATGAAGACCCAGTACTTC. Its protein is CASSPTGAPMKTQYF.

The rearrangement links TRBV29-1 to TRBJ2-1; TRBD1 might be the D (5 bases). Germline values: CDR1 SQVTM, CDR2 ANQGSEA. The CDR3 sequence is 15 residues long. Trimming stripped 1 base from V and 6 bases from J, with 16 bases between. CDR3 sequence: CSVEGQGSVFNEQFF. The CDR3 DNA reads TGCAGCGTTGAAGGGCAGGGCTCTGTATTCAATGAGCAGTTCTTC.

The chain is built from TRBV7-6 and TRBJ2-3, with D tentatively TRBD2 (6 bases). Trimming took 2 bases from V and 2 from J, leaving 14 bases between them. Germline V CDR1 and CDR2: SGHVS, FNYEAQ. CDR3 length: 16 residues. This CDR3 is CASSLRGRGITDTQYF. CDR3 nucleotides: TGTGCCAGCAGCTTACGAGGGCGGGGCATCACAGATACGCAGTATTTT.

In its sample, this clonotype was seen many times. CDR3 nucleotide sequence: TGTGCCAGCAGCCAAAACCCGGGTACGGAGACCCAGTACTTC. It yields the protein CASSQNPGTETQYF. The chain employs TRBV7-3 and TRBJ2-5; D is unresolved. CDR1 and CDR2 from the germline V gene are SGHTA and FQGTGA. Trimming took off 5 bases at V and 5 bases at J, with 15 bases between the two ends. The CDR3 has 14 amino acids.

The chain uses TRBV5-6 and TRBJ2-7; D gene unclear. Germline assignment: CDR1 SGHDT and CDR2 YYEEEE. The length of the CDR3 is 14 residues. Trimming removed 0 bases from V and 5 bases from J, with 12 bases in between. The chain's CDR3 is CASSLAGQINEQYF. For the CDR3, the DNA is TGTGCCAGCAGCTTGGCCGGGCAAATCAACGAGCAGTACTTC.

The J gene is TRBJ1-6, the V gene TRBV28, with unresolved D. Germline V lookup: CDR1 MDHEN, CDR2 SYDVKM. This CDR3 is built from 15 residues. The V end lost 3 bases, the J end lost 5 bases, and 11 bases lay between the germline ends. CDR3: CASSLGLVDNSPLHF. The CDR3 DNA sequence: TGTGCCAGCAGTTTGGGTCTGGTTGATAATTCACCCCTCCACTTT.

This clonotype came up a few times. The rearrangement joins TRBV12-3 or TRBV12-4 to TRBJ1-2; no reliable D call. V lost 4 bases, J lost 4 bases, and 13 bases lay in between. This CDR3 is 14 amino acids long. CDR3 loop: CASSSPTLSYGYTF. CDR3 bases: TGTGCCAGCAGTTCCCCGACCCTCAGCTATGGCTACACCTTC.

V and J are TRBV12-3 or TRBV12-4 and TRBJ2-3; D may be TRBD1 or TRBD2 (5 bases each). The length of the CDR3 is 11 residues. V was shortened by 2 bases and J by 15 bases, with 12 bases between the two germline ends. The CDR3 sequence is CASSLSSRGYF. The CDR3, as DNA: TGTGCCAGCAGTTTAAGTTCTCGGGGCTATTTT.

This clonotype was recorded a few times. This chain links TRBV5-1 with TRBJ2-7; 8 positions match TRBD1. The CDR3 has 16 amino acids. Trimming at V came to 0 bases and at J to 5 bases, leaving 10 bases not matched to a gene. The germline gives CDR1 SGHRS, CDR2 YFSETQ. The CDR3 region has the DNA TGCGCCAGCAGCTTGGCCGTCGGACAGGGTTTTGACGAGCAGTACTTC. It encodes CASSLAVGQGFDEQYF.

CDR3 in amino acids: CASTLEGYGYTF. CDR3 coding DNA: TGTGCCAGCACCCTGGAGGGCTATGGCTACACCTTC. The rearrangement uses TRBV12-3 or TRBV12-4 and TRBJ1-2; D is uncertain. CDR3 length: 12 amino acids. V lost 7 bases, J lost 4 bases, and 10 bases lay in between.

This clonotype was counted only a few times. The DNA for the CDR3 is TGTGCCAGCAGGCCTGGACCATCCTTCACAGATACGCAGTATTTT. As protein: CASRPGPSFTDTQYF. The J gene is TRBJ2-3, the V gene TRBV12-3 or TRBV12-4; no clear D. V lost 6 bases, J lost 2 bases, and 15 bases lay in between. The CDR3 extends over 15 amino acids.

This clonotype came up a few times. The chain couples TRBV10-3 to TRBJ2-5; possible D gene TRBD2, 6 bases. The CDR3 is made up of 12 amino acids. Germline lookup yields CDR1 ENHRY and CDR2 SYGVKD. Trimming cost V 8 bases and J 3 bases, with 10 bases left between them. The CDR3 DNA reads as TGTGCCATCGGGGGGTCCGAAGAGACCCAGTACTTC. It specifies CAIGGSEETQYF.

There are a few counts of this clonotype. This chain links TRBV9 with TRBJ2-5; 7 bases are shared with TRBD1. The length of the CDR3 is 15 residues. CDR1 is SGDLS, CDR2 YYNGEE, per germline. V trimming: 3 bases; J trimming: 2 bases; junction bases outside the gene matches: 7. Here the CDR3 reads CASSAILGQQETQYF. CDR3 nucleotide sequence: TGTGCCAGCAGCGCTATACTGGGACAGCAAGAGACCCAGTACTTC.

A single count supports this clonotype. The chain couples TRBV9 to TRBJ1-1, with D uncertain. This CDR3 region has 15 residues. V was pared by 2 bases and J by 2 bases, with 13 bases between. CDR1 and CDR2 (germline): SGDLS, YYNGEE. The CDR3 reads CASSVSQQFNTEAFF. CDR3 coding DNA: TGTGCCAGCAGCGTTTCACAGCAGTTCAACACTGAAGCTTTCTTT.

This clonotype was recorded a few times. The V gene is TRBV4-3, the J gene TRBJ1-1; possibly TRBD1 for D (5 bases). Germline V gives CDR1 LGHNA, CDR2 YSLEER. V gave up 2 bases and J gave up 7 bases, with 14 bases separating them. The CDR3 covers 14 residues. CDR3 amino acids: CASSQSGTGIEAFF. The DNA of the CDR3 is TGCGCCAGCAGCCAATCTGGCACAGGCATTGAAGCTTTCTTT.

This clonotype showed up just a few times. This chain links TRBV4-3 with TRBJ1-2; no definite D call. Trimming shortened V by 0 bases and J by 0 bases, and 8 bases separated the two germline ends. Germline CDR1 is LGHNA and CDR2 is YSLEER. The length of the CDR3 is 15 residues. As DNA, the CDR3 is TGCGCCAGCAGCCAAGACGCAAGGTCTAACTATGGCTACACCTTC. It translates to CASSQDARSNYGYTF.

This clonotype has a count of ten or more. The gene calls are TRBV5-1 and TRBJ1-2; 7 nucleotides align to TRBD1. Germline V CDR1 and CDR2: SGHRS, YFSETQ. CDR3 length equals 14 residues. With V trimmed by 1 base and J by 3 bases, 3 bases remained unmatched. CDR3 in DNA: TGCGCCAGCAGCTTGTCAACAGGGGACTATGGCTACACCTTC. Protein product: CASSLSTGDYGYTF.

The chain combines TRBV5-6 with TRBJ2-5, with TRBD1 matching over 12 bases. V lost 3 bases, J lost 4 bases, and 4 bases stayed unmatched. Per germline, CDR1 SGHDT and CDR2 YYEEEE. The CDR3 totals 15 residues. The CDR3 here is CASSWLGQGAETQYF. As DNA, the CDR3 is TGTGCCAGCAGCTGGCTGGGACAGGGGGCAGAGACCCAGTACTTC. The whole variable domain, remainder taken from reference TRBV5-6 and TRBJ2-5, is DAGVTQSPTHLIKTRGQQVTLRCSPKSGHDTVSWYQQALGQGPQFIFQYYEEEERQRGNFPDRFSGHQFPNYSSELNVNALLLGDSALYLCASSWLGQGAETQYFGPGTRLLVL.

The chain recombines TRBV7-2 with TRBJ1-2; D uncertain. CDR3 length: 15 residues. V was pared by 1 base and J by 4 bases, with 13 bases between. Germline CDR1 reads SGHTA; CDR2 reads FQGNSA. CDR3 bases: TGTGCCAGCAGCTTAGGTGGAGTCTCGGGCTATGGCTACACCTTC. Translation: CASSLGGVSGYGYTF.

The CDR3 sequence: CASSKAGEQETQYF. In nucleotides, the CDR3 is TGTGCCAGCAGTAAGGCGGGGGAGCAAGAGACCCAGTACTTC. V is TRBV7-3 and J is TRBJ2-5, with 7 bases that match TRBD2. Germline V gene sequence: CDR1 SGHTA, CDR2 FQGTGA. V lost 6 bases to trimming and J lost 2 bases; unmatched junction nucleotides: 6. The CDR3 is 14 residues long.

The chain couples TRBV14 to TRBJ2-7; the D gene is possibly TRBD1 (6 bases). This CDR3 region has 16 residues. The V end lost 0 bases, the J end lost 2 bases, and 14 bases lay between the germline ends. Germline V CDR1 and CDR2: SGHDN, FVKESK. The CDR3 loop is CASSQDFEGTPYEQYF. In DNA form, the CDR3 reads TGTGCCAGCAGCCAAGATTTTGAAGGGACACCCTACGAGCAGTACTTC.

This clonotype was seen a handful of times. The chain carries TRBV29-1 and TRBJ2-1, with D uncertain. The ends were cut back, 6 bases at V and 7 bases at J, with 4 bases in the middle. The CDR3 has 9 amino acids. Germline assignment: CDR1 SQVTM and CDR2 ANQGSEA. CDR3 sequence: CSVKNEQFF. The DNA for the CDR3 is TGCAGCGTGAAAAATGAGCAGTTCTTC.

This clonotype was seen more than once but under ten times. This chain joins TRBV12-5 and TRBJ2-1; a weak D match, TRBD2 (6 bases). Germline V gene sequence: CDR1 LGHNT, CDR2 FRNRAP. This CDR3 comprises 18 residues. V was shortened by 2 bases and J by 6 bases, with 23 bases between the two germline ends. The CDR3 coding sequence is TGTGCTAGTGGTTTGATGGGGGGTTCATTGGCGCAGGGCAATGAGCAGTTCTTC. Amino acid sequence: CASGLMGGSLAQGNEQFF.

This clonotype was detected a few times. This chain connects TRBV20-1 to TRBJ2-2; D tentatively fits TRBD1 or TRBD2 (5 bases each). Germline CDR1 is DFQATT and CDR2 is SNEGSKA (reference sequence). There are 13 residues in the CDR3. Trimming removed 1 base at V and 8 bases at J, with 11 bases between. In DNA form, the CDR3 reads TGCAGTGCTAGAGGAGGGGCGACTGGGGAGCTGTTTTTT. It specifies CSARGGATGELFF.

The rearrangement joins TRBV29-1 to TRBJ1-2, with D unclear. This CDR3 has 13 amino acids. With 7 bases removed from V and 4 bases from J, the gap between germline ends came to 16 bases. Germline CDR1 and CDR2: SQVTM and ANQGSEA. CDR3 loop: CSGERGAGYGYTF. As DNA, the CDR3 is TGCAGCGGAGAACGGGGTGCTGGCTATGGCTACACCTTC.

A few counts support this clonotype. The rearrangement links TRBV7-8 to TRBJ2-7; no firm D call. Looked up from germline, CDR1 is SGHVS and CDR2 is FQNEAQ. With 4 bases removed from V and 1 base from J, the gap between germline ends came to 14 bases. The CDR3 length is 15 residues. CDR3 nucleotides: TGTGCCAGCAGCTCCACAACCAGAAAGTCCTACGAGCAGTACTTC. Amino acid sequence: CASSSTTRKSYEQYF.

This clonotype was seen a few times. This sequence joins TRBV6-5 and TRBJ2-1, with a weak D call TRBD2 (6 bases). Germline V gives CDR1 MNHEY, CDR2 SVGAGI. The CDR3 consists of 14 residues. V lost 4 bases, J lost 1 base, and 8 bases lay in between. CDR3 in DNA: TGTGCCAGCAGTTGGGACTCTTCCTACAATGAGCAGTTCTTC. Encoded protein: CASSWDSSYNEQFF.